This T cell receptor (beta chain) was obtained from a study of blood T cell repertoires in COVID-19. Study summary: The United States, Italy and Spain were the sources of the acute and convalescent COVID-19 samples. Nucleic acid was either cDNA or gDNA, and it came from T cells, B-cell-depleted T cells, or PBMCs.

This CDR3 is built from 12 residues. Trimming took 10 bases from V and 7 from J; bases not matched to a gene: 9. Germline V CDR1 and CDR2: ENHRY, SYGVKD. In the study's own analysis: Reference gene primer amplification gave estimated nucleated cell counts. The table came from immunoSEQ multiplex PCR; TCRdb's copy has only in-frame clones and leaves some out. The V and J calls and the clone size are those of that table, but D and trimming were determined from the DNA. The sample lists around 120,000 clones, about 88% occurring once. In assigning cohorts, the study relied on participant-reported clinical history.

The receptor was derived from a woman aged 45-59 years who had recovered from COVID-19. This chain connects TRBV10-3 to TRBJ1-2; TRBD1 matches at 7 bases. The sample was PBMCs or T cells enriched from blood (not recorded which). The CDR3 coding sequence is TGTGCCACGTTCGACAGGGTGGCTGGCTACACCTTC. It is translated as CATFDRVAGYTF.